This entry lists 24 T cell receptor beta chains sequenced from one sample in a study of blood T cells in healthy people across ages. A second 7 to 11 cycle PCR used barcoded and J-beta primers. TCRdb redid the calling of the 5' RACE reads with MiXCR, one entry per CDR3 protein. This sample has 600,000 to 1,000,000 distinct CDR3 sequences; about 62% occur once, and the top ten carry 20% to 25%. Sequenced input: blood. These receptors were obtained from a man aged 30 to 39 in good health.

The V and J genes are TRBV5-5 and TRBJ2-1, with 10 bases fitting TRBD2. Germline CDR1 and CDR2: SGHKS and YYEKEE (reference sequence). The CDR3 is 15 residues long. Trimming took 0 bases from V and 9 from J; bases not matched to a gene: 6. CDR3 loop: CASSLASGSFVEQFF. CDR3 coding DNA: TGTGCCAGCAGCTTGGCTAGCGGGAGTTTCGTTGAGCAGTTCTTC.

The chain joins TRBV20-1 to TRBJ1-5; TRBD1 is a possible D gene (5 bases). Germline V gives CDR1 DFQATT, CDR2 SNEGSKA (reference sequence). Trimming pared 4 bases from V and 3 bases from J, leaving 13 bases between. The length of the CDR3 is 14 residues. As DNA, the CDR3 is TGCAGTGCTAACGTGCGAGGGGTCAATCAGCCCCAGCATTTT. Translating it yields CSANVRGVNQPQHF.

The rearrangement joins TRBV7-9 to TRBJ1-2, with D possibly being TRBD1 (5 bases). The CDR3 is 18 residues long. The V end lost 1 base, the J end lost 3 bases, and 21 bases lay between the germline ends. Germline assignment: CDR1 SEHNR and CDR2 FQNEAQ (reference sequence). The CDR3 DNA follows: TGTGCCAGCAGCTTAGGAGGAACGGGCGGGGCTCCTCACTATGGCTACACCTTC. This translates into CASSLGGTGGAPHYGYTF.

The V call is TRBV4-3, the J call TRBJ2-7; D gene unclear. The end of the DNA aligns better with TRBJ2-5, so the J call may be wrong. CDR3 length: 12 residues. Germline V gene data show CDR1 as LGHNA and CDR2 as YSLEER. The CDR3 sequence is CASSQDRQTQYF. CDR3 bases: TGCGCCAGCAGCCAAGATAGGCAGACCCAGTACTTC.

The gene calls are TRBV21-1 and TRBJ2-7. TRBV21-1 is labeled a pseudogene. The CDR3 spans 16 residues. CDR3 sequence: CASSKGVQGVPDEQYF. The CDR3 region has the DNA TGTGCCAGCAGCAAAGGTGTGCAGGGAGTTCCGGACGAGCAGTACTTC.

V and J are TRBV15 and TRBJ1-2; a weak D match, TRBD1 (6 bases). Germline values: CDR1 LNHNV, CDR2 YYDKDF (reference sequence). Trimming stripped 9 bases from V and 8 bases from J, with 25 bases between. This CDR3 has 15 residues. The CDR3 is CATDDTRNRAEGYTF. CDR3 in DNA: TGTGCCACTGATGATACTCGCAACAGGGCGGAGGGCTACACCTTC.

CDR3 amino acids: CSVETPGAYKQYF. As DNA, the CDR3 is TGCAGCGTTGAAACCCCGGGGGCCTACAAGCAGTACTTC. The chain recombines TRBV29-1 with TRBJ2-5, with D tentatively TRBD1 or TRBD2 (6 bases each). Trimming cost V 2 bases and J 11 bases, with 18 bases left between them. Germline assignment: CDR1 SQVTM and CDR2 ANQGSEA. This CDR3 spans 13 amino acids.

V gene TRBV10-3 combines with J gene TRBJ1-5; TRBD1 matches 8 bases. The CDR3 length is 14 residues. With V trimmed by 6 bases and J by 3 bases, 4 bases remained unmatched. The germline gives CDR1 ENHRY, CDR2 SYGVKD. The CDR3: CAISGTGLNQPQHF. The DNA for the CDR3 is TGTGCCATCAGCGGGACAGGTCTCAATCAGCCCCAGCATTTT.

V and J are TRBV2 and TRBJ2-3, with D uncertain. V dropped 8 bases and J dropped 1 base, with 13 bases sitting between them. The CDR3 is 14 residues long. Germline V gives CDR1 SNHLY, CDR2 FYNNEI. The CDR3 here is CASVGMRGTDTQYF. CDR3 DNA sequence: TGTGCCAGCGTAGGGATGAGAGGCACAGATACGCAGTATTTT.

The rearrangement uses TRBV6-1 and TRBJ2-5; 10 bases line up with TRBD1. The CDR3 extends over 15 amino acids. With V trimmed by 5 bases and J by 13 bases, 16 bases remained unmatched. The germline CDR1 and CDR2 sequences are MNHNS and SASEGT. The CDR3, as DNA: TGTGCCAGCAGTAGACAGGGGACAGGGGCCATCCTAGGGTACTTC. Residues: CASSRQGTGAILGYF.

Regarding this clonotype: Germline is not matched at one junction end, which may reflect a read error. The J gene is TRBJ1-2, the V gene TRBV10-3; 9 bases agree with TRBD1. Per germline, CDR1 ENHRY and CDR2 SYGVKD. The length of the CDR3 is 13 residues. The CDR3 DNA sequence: TGTGCCATCCGGGACAGGGAAGGGAGTGGCTGCACCTTC. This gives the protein CAIRDREGSGCTF.

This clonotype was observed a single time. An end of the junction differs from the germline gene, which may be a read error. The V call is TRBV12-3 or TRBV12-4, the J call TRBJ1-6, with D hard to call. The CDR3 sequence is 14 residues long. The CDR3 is CASSLPSRNLPLHF. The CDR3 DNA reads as TGTGCCAGCAGTTTACCCAGTCGTAATTTACCCCTCCACTTT.

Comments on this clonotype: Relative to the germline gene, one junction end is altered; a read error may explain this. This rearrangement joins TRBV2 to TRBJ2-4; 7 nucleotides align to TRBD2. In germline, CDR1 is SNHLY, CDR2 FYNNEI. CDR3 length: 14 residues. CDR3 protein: CASWRAGARNIQYF. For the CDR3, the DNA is TGTGCCAGCTGGAGGGCGGGAGCCAGAAACATTCAGTACTTC.

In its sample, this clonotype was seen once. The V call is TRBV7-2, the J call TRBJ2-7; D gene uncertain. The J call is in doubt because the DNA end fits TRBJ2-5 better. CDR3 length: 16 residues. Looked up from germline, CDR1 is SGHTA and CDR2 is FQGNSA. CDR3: CASSSGHNPLGETQYF. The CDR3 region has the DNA TGTGCCAGCAGCTCAGGTCACAACCCACTCGGGGAGACCCAGTACTTC.

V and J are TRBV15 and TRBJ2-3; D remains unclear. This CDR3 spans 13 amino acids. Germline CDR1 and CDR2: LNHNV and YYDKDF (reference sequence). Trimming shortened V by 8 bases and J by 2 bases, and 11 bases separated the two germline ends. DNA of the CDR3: TGTGCCACCTCTACCCGAGTCACAGATACGCAGTATTTT. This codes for CATSTRVTDTQYF.

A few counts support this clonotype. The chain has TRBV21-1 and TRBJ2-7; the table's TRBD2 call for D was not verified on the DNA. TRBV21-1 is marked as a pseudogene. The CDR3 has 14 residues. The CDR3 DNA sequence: TGTGCCAGCAGCAAACGGGCGGGAGGGAGCGAGCAGTACTTC. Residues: CASSKRAGGSEQYF.

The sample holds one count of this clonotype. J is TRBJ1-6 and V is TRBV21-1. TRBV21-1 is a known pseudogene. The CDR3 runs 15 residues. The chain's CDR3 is CASSPRTFTNSPLHF. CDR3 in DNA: TGTGCCAGCAGCCCTCGGACCTTTACAAATTCACCCCTCCACTTT.

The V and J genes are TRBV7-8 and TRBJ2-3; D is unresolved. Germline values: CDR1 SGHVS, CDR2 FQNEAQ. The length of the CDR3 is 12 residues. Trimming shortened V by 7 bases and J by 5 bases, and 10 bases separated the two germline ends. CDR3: CASNSQGDTQYF. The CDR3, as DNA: TGTGCCAGCAATTCCCAAGGAGATACGCAGTATTTT.

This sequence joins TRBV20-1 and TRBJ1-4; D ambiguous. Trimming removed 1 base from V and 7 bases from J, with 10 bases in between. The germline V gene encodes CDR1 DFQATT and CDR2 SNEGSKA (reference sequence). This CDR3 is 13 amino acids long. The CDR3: CSARVPAAEKLFF. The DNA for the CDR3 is TGCAGTGCTAGAGTCCCTGCCGCTGAAAAACTGTTTTTT.

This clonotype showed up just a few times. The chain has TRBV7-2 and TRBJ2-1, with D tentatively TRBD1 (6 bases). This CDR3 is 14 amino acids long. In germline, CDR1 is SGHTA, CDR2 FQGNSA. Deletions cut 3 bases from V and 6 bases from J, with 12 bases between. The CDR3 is CASSFRQVTNEQFF. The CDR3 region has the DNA TGTGCCAGCAGCTTCAGACAGGTCACCAATGAGCAGTTCTTC. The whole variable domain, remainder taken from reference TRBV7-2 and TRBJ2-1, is GAGVSQSPSNKVTEKGKDVELRCDPISGHTALYWYRQSLGQGLEFLIYFQGNSAPDKSGLPSDRFSAERTGGSVSTLTIQRTQQEDSAVYLCASSFRQVTNEQFFGPGTRLTVL.

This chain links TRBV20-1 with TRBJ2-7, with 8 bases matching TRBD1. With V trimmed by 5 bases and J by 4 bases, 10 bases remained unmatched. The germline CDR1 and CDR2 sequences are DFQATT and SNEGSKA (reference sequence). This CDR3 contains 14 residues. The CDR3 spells CSALLGQGGYEQYF. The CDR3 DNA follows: TGCAGTGCTTTGCTTGGACAGGGTGGTTACGAGCAGTACTTC.

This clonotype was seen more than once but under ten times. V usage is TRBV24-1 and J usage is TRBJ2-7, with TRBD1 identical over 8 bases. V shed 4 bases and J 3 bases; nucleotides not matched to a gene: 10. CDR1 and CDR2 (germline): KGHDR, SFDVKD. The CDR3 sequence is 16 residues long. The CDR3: CATSDRRETGDYEQYF. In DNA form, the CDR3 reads TGTGCCACCAGTGACCGGAGGGAGACAGGGGACTACGAGCAGTACTTC.

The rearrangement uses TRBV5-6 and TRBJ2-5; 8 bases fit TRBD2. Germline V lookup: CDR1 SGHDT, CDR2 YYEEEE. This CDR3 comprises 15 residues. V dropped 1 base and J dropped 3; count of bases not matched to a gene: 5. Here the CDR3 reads CASSLIGSGEETQYF. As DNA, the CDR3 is TGTGCCAGCAGCTTGATCGGTAGCGGGGAAGAGACCCAGTACTTC.

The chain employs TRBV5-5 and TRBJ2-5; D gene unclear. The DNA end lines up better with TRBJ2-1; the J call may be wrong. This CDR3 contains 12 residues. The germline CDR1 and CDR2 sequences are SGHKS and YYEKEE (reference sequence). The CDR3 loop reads CASSYYEETQFF. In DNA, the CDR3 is TGTGCCAGCAGCTACTATGAAGAGACCCAGTTCTTC.